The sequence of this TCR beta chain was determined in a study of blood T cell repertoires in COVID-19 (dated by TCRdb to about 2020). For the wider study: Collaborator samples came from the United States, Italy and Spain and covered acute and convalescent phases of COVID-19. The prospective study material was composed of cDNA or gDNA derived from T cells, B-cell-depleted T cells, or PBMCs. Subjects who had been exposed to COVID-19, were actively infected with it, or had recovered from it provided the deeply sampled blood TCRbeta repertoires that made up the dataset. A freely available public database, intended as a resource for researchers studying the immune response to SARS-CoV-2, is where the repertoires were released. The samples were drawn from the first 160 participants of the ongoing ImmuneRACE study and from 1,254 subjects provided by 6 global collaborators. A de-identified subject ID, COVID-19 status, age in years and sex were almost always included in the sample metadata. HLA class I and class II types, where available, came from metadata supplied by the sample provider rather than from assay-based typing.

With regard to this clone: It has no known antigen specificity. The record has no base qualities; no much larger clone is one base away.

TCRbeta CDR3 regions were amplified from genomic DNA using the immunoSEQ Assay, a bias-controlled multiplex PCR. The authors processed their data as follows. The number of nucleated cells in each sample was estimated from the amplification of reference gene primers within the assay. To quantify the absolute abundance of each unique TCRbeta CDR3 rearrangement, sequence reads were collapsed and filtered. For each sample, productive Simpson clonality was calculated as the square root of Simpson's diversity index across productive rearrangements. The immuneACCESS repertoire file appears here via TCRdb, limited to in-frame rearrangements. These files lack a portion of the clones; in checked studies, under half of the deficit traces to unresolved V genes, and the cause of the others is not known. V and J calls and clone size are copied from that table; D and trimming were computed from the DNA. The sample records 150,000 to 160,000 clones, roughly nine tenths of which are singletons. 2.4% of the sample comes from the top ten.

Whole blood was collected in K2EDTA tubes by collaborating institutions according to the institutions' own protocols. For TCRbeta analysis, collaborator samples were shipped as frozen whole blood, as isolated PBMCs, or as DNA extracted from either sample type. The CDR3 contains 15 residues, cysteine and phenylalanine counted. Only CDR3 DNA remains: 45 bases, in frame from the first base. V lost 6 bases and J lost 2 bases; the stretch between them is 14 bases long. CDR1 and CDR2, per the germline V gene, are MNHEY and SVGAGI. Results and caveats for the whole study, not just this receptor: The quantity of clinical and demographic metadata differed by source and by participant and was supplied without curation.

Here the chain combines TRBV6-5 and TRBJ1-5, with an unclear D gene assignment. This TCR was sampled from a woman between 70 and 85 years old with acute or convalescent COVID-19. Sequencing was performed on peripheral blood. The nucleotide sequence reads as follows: TGTGCCAGCAGATTGACCCAAGAGGGCAATCAGCCCCAGCATTTT. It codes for CASRLTQEGNQPQHF.